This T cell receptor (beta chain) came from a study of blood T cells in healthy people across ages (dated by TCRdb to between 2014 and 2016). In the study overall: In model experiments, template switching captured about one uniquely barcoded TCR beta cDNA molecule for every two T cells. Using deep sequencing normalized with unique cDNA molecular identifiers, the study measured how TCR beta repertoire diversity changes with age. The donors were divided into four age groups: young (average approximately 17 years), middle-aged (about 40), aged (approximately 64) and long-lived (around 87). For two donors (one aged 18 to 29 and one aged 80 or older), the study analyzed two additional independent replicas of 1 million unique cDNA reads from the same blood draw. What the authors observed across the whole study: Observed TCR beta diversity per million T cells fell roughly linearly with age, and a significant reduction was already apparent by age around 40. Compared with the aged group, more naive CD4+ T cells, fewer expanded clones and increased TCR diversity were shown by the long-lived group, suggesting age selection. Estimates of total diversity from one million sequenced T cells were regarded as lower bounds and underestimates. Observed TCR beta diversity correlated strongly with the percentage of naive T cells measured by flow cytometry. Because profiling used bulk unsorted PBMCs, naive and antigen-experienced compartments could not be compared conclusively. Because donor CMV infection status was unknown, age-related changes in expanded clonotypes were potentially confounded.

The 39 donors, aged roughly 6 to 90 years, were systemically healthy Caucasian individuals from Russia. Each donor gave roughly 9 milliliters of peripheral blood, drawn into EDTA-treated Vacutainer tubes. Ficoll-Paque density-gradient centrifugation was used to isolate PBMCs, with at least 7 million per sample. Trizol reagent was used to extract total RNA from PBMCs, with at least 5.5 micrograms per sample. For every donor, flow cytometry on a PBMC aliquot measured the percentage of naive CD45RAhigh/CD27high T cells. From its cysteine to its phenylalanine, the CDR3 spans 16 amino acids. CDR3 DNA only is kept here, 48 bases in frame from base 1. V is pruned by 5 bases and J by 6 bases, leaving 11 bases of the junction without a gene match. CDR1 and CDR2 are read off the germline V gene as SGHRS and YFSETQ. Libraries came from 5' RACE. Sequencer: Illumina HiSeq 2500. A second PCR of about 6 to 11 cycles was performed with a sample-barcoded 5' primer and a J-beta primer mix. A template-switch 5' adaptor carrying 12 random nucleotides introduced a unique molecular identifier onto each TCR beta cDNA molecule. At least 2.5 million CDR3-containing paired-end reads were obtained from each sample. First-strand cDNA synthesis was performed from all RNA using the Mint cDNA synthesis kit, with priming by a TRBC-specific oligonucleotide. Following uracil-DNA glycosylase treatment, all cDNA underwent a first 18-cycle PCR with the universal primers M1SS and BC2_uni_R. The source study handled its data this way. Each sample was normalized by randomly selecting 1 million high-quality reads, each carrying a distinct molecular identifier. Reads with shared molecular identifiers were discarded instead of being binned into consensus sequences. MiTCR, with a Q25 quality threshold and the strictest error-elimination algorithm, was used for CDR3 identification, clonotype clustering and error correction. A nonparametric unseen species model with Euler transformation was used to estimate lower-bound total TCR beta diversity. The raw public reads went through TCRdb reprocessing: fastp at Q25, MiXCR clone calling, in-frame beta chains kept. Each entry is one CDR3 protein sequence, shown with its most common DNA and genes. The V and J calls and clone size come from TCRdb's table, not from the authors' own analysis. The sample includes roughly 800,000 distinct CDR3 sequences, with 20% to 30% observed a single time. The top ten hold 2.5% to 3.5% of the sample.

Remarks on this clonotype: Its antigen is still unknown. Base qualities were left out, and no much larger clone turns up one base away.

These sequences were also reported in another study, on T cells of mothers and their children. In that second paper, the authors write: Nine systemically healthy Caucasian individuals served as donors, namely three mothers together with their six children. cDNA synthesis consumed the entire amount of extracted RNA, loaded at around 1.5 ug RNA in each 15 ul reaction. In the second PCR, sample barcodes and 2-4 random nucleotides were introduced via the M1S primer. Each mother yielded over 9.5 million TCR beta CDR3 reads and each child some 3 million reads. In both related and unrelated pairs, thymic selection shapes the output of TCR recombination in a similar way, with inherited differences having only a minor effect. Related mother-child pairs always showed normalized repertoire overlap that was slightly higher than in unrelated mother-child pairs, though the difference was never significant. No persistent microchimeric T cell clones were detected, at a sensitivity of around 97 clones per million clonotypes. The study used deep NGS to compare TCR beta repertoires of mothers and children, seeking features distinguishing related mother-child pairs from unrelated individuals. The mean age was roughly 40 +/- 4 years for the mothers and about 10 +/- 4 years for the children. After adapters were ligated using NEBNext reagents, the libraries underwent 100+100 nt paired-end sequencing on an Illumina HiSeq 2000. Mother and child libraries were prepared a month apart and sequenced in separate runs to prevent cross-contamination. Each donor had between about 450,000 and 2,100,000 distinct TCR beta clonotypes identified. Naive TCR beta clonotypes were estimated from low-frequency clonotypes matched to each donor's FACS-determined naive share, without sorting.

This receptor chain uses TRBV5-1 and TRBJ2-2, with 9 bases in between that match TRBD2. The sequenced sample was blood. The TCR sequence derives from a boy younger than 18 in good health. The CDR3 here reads CASRPTSGGLSGELFF. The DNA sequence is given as TGCGCCAGCAGGCCGACCAGCGGGGGGCTTTCCGGGGAGCTGTTTTTT.